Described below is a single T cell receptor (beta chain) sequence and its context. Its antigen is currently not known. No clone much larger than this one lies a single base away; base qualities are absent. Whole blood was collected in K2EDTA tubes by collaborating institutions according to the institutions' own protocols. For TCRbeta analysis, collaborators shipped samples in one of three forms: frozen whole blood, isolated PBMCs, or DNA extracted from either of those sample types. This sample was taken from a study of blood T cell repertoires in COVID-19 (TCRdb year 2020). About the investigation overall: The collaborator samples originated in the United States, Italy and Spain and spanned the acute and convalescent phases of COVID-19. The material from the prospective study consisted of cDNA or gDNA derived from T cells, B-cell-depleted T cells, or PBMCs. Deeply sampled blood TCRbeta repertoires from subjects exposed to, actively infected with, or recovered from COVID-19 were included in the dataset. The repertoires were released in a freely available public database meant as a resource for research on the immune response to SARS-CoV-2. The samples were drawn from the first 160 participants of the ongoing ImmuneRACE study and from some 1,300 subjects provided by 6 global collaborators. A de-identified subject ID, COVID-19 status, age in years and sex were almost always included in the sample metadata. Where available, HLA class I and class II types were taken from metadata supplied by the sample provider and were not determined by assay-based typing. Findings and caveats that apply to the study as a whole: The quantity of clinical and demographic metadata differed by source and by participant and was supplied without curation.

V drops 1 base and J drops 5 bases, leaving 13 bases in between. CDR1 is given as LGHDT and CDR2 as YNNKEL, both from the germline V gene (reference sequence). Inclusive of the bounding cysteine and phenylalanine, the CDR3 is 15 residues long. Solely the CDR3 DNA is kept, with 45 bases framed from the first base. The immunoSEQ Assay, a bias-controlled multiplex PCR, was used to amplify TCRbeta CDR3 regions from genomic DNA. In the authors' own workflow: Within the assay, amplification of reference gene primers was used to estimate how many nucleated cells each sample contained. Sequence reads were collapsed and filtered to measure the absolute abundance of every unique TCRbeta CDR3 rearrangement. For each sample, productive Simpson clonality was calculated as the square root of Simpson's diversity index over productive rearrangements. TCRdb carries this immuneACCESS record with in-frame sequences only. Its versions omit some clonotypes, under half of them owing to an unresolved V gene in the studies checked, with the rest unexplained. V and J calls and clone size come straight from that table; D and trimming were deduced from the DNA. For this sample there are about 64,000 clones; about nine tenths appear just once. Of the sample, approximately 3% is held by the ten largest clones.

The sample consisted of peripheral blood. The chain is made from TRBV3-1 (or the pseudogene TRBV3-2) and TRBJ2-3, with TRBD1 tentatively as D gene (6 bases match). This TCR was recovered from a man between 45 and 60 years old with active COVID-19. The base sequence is TGTGCCAGCAGCCAAGGGCCCTCAGGGGTAGATACGCAGTATTTT. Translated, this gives CASSQGPSGVDTQYF.